The 3 T cell receptor beta chains below all came from one sample that was sequenced in a study of immune cell composition in non-small cell lung cancer. Produced via immunoSEQ multiplex PCR; TCRdb's table is partial and in-frame only. The sample carries 5,100 or so clones, roughly 88% recorded once. Sequences were obtained from lung tumor tissue. These receptors all stem from a human donor with non-small cell lung cancer.

The chain is built from TRBV10-2 and TRBJ2-1; 8 nucleotides agree with TRBD1. J gave up 7 bases and V 8 bases, and 10 bases lay outside the gene matches. The length of the CDR3 is 14 residues. CDR1 WSHSY and CDR2 SAAADI come from the germline V gene. Written as DNA, the CDR3 is TGCGCCAGCCGGATAGGACAGGGATTTAATGAGCAGTTCTTC. Its protein product is CASRIGQGFNEQFF.

The chain employs TRBV4-3 and TRBJ2-4, with TRBD2 identical over 13 bases. Germline-derived CDR1 and CDR2 are LGHNA and YSLEER. The CDR3 runs to 20 residues. Trimming at V came to 1 base and at J to 7 bases, leaving 16 bases not matched to a gene. DNA of the CDR3: TGCGCCAGCAGCCAAGGTCTTACTAGCGGGAGGGCCGGGACCTCCAACATTCAGTACTTC. As protein: CASSQGLTSGRAGTSNIQYF.

This clone occurred a few times. The V gene is TRBV29-1, the J gene TRBJ1-4; TRBD1 matches at 11 bases. V lost 5 bases and J lost 4; bases outside the gene matches: 6. This CDR3 is built from 15 residues. The germline gives CDR1 SQVTM, CDR2 ANQGSEA. This CDR3 reads CSVRTGGFGNEKLFF. CDR3 bases: TGCAGCGTTCGGACAGGGGGCTTTGGTAATGAAAAACTGTTTTTT.